Listed below are T cell receptor beta chains from one sample, sequenced in a study of naive and memory T cell subsets. TCRdb re-called the UMI-ligation and nested PCR reads through MiXCR, storing one row per CDR3 protein. Of over 90,000 distinct CDR3 sequences listed, around 11% are singletons. Sequences were obtained from naive CD4+ T cells from blood. All receptors come from a human donor in good health. The CDR3 runs from the conserved cysteine through the conserved F or W. D genes are given only for firm matches. A clone size is listed for some rows: how often the clone was seen (once, few, many), or a class if it is expanded.

. TRBJ2-7 TRBV7-2 . CASSFPPAYEQYF TGTGCCAGCAGCTTTCCCCCAGCCTACGAGCAGTACTTC
TRBD1 TRBJ1-2 TRBV2 . CASRAGTDYGYTF TGTGCCAGCAGAGCCGGGACAGATTATGGCTACACCTTC
. TRBJ2-6 TRBV29-1 many CSVESPQPSGANVLTF TGCAGCGTTGAATCGCCTCAGCCCTCTGGGGCCAACGTCCTGACTTTC
. TRBJ2-7 TRBV13 few CASSSTGTDPYEQYF TGTGCCAGCAGTTCAACCGGGACCGATCCCTACGAGCAGTACTTC
. TRBJ2-3 TRBV7-2 many CASSLGGGATDTQYF TGTGCCAGCAGCTTAGGGGGGGGGGCCACAGATACGCAGTATTTT
TRBD1 TRBJ1-1 TRBV18 . CASSPLKPPQGMNTEAFF TGTGCCAGCTCACCGCTAAAACCCCCACAGGGGATGAACACTGAAGCTTTCTTT
. TRBJ2-4 TRBV29-1 many CSVSTGGAKNIQYF TGCAGCGTTTCCACTGGGGGAGCCAAAAACATTCAGTACTTC
. TRBJ2-3 TRBV7-2 many CASSFRSDTQYF TGTGCCAGCAGCTTTAGGTCGGATACGCAGTATTTT
. TRBJ2-7 TRBV7-3 few CASSLNGNYEQYF TGTGCCAGCAGCTTAAATGGGAACTACGAGCAGTACTTC
. TRBJ2-5 TRBV7-7 . CASTSVAEETQYF TGTGCTAGCACCTCAGTAGCGGAAGAGACCCAGTACTTC
TRBD1 TRBJ2-6 TRBV10-3 few CAISEPSRGYSGANVLTF TGTGCCATCAGTGAGCCTTCCAGGGGGTACTCTGGGGCCAACGTCCTGACTTTC
. TRBJ1-6 TRBV7-2 . CASSRTGSRNSPLHF TGTGCCAGCAGTCGTACAGGCTCCCGGAATTCACCCCTCCACTTT
TRBD2 TRBJ2-1 TRBV6-2/TRBV6-3 . CASSSGLAGGPGEQFF TGTGCCAGCAGTTCCGGACTAGCGGGAGGGCCCGGAGAGCAGTTCTTC
. TRBJ2-3 TRBV20-1 few CSAGDEGPTDTQYF TGCAGTGCCGGGGACGAGGGACCGACAGATACGCAGTATTTT
. TRBJ2-4 TRBV12-3/TRBV12-4 many CASSPSPLLAKNIQYF TGTGCCAGCAGTCCGAGCCCTCTCCTAGCCAAAAACATTCAGTACTTC
. TRBJ1-5 TRBV2 few CASGLPQHF TGTGCCAGCGGGCTGCCCCAGCATTTT
. TRBJ2-1 TRBV18 many CASSPLGNEQFF TGTGCCAGCTCACCTTTAGGAAATGAGCAGTTCTTC
TRBD1 TRBJ2-7 TRBV29-1 . CSVADRSSYEQYF TGCAGCGTGGCGGACAGGAGCAGCTACGAGCAGTACTTC
TRBD2 TRBJ2-5 TRBV29-1 . CSVLSGKGETQYF TGCAGCGTTCTTAGCGGGAAGGGGGAGACCCAGTACTTC
. TRBJ1-1 TRBV6-1 . CATLGSPGLGNTEAFF TGTGCCACGTTGGGGTCGCCCGGGCTGGGGAACACTGAAGCTTTCTTT
. TRBJ1-3 TRBV18 once CASSPYRTLSSGNTIYF TGTGCCAGCTCACCATACAGGACTCTAAGCTCTGGAAACACCATATATTTT
. TRBJ1-1 TRBV6-2/TRBV6-3 . CASTRVPGGTEAFF TGTGCCAGCACCCGGGTTCCGGGTGGGACTGAAGCTTTCTTT
TRBD1 TRBJ2-7 TRBV7-2 . CASSPDRGRNEQYF TGTGCCAGCAGCCCCGACAGGGGGAGGAACGAGCAGTACTTC
TRBD2 TRBJ2-7 TRBV12-3/TRBV12-4 many CASSLLAGGYEQYF TGTGCCAGCAGTTTATTGGCGGGAGGGTACGAGCAGTACTTC
. TRBJ1-4 TRBV29-1 . CSVVTREEKLFF TGCAGCGTTGTGACCAGGGAAGAAAAACTGTTTTTT
TRBD1 TRBJ2-5 TRBV29-1 many CSTILWDSKETQYF TGCAGCACCATCTTATGGGACAGCAAAGAGACCCAGTACTTC
. TRBJ2-5 TRBV18 many CASSPLGETQYF TGTGCCAGCTCACCGCTTGGAGAGACCCAGTACTTC
TRBD2 TRBJ2-2 TRBV6-6 . CANSLQGTGLSSGRIELFF TGTGCCAACAGTCTACAGGGGACAGGGCTGTCTAGCGGGAGGATCGAGCTGTTTTTT
TRBD2 TRBJ2-2 TRBV10-2 . CASGDSGRTTGELFF TGCGCCAGCGGGGATAGCGGGAGGACCACCGGGGAGCTGTTTTTT
. TRBJ1-1 TRBV7-8 few CASSLAREAEAFF TGTGCCAGCAGCTTAGCGCGGGAGGCTGAAGCTTTCTTT
TRBD2 TRBJ2-3 TRBV12-3/TRBV12-4 many CASSSSGRADTQYF TGTGCCAGCAGTTCTAGCGGGAGGGCGGATACGCAGTATTTT
. TRBJ1-3 TRBV18 . CAGSPKPRDSGNTIYF TGTGCCGGCTCACCAAAGCCCAGGGACTCTGGAAACACCATATATTTT
. TRBJ2-1 TRBV3-2 . CASSQPCRSGSYNEQFF TGTGCCAGCAGTCAACCGTGCCGCAGCGGATCATACAATGAGCAGTTCTTC
. TRBJ2-5 TRBV7-2 . CASSYSQETQYF TGTGCCAGCAGCTACAGCCAAGAGACCCAGTACTTC
. TRBJ2-5 TRBV4-1 few CASSQEWPWRETQYF TGCGCCAGCAGCCAAGAATGGCCGTGGAGAGAGACCCAGTACTTC
. TRBJ1-3 TRBV15 once CAARSSSGNTIYF TGTGCCGCCCGGAGCAGCTCTGGAAACACCATATATTTT
TRBD1 TRBJ1-5 TRBV27 . CASSPTRQGPQPQHF TGTGCCAGCAGTCCCACCCGACAGGGGCCTCAGCCCCAGCATTTT
. TRBJ2-7 TRBV20-1 few CSARVVGTEQYF TGCAGTGCTAGAGTAGTGGGGACCGAGCAGTACTTC
TRBD1 TRBJ2-7 TRBV19 . CASERGQGLGEQYF TGTGCCAGCGAGCGGGGACAGGGGCTTGGCGAGCAGTACTTC
TRBD1 TRBJ1-1 TRBV29-1 few CSDRQGAGTEAFF TGCAGCGATAGACAGGGGGCCGGCACTGAAGCTTTCTTT
TRBD1 TRBJ2-5 TRBV20-1 many CSAIQGSRETQYF TGCAGTGCGATACAGGGGTCTCGAGAGACCCAGTACTTC
. TRBJ1-1 TRBV20-1 . CSASGLRWTEAFF TGCAGTGCTAGCGGTTTGAGGTGGACTGAAGCTTTCTTT
. TRBJ1-5 TRBV11-2 many CASSAGGNQPQHF TGTGCCAGCAGCGCGGGGGGCAATCAGCCCCAGCATTTT
. TRBJ1-1 TRBV4-3 few CASSQGQMSTEAFF TGCGCCAGCAGCCAAGGCCAGATGAGCACTGAAGCTTTCTTT
. TRBJ2-2 TRBV10-3 . CAISERSGSTGELFF TGTGCCATCAGTGAACGGTCAGGGAGCACCGGGGAGCTGTTTTTT
TRBD1 TRBJ1-5 TRBV24-1 few CATQAAGQGERDQPQHF TGTGCCACCCAAGCGGCAGGACAGGGTGAACGGGATCAGCCCCAGCATTTT
. TRBJ1-5 TRBV7-2 . CASSFQGLGGPQPQHF TGTGCCAGCAGCTTCCAGGGATTGGGCGGGCCTCAGCCCCAGCATTTT
TRBD1 TRBJ1-6 TRBV4-2 . CASSQGRQGNSPLHF TGTGCCAGCAGCCAAGGTCGACAGGGGAATTCACCCCTCCACTTT
. TRBJ2-2 TRBV20-1 . CSASIGSGLRTGELFF TGCAGTGCTAGTATCGGGAGCGGGCTTAGGACCGGGGAGCTGTTTTTT
TRBD1 TRBJ2-5 TRBV24-1 . CATSDSGTGIQTQYF TGTGCCACCAGTGATTCCGGGACAGGGATACAGACCCAGTACTTC
. TRBJ2-1 TRBV28 few CASSQTTGNSYNEQFF TGTGCCAGCAGTCAAACGACAGGCAACTCCTACAATGAGCAGTTCTTC